These T cell receptor beta chains were read from a single sample in a study of control samples from healthy donors and cancer patients. Only in-frame clones appear in the TCRdb table, and some are missing; sequencing was by immunoSEQ multiplex PCR. This sample has 65,000 to 80,000 clones, with around 86% found just once. Sequenced material: PBMCs. Source of these receptors: a woman aged 45-65 years with colorectal cancer. The CDR3 runs from the conserved cysteine through the conserved F or W. The D gene is left open where the match is weak. Clone size is stated in some rows and not others, as once, few, many or a class when expanded.

d_gene: .; abundance: .; v_gene: TRBV15; j_gene: TRBJ1-4; CDR3nt: TGTGCCACCAGCAGCCCAGGGAGCGGAAAACTGTTTTTT; CDR3aa: CATSSPGSGKLFF
d_gene: TRBD1; abundance: .; v_gene: TRBV7-8; j_gene: TRBJ1-1; CDR3nt: TGTGCCAGCAGCGGCACAGGGGGCATTTGGGGTACTGAAGCTTTCTTT; CDR3aa: CASSGTGGIWGTEAFF
d_gene: .; abundance: .; v_gene: TRBV3-1/TRBV3-2; j_gene: TRBJ1-2; CDR3nt: TGTGCCAGCAGCCAAGGCTGGACAGCGTCCTATGGCTACACCTTC; CDR3aa: CASSQGWTASYGYTF
d_gene: .; abundance: few; v_gene: TRBV27; j_gene: TRBJ2-1; CDR3nt: TGTGCCAGCAGGACGGGACTCAATGAGCAGTTCTTC; CDR3aa: CASRTGLNEQFF
d_gene: .; abundance: .; v_gene: TRBV3-1/TRBV3-2; j_gene: TRBJ1-1; CDR3nt: TGTGCCAGCAGCCACAGGGACCGGGCCACTGAAGCTTTCTTT; CDR3aa: CASSHRDRATEAFF
d_gene: TRBD1; abundance: .; v_gene: TRBV6-5; j_gene: TRBJ1-6; CDR3nt: TGTGCCAGCAGACGTGGGACAGGGGGATCACCCCTCCACTTT; CDR3aa: CASRRGTGGSPLHF
d_gene: .; abundance: .; v_gene: TRBV6-5; j_gene: TRBJ1-3; CDR3nt: TGTGCCAGCAGCCGCGACACCTCCTCTGGAAACACCATATATTTT; CDR3aa: CASSRDTSSGNTIYF
d_gene: .; abundance: once; v_gene: TRBV6-5; j_gene: TRBJ1-1; CDR3nt: TGTGCCAGCAGTCCGCTAATCCAGGGGACTGAAGCTTTCTTT; CDR3aa: CASSPLIQGTEAFF
d_gene: TRBD2; abundance: .; v_gene: TRBV19; j_gene: TRBJ2-1; CDR3nt: TGTGCCAGTATGAGCCAGCGGGGGGATAATGAGCAGTTCTTC; CDR3aa: CASMSQRGDNEQFF
d_gene: TRBD1; abundance: .; v_gene: TRBV3-1/TRBV3-2; j_gene: TRBJ1-5; CDR3nt: TGTGCCAGCAGCCCGACAGGGGGTACTAAGCCCCAGCATTTT; CDR3aa: CASSPTGGTKPQHF
d_gene: TRBD1; abundance: few; v_gene: TRBV12-5; j_gene: TRBJ2-1; CDR3nt: TGTGCTAGCCTGCCGGGACAGGGGGGGCTTTACAATGAGCAGTTCTTC; CDR3aa: CASLPGQGGLYNEQFF
d_gene: TRBD1; abundance: .; v_gene: TRBV7-2; j_gene: TRBJ2-1; CDR3nt: TGTGCCAGCAGCTTAGCAGGGGGCCGTCACAATGGGCAGTTCTTC; CDR3aa: CASSLAGGRHNGQFF
d_gene: TRBD1; abundance: .; v_gene: TRBV6-5; j_gene: TRBJ1-1; CDR3nt: TGTGCCAGCAGTCTGACAGGGATGAACACTGAAGCTTTCTTT; CDR3aa: CASSLTGMNTEAFF
d_gene: .; abundance: .; v_gene: TRBV3-1/TRBV3-2; j_gene: TRBJ1-5; CDR3nt: TGTGCCAGCAGCCAGACGACTTCCGGAGGTCCGGTTCAGCCCCAGCATTTT; CDR3aa: CASSQTTSGGPVQPQHF
d_gene: .; abundance: .; v_gene: TRBV2; j_gene: TRBJ1-6; CDR3nt: TGTGCCAGCAGTGAGGGCCAGGGGTACAATTCACCCCTCCACTTT; CDR3aa: CASSEGQGYNSPLHF
d_gene: .; abundance: .; v_gene: TRBV30; j_gene: TRBJ1-2; CDR3nt: TGTGCCTGGAGTCCAATAACCGATGGCTACACCTTC; CDR3aa: CAWSPITDGYTF
d_gene: .; abundance: .; v_gene: TRBV12-3/TRBV12-4; j_gene: TRBJ1-5; CDR3nt: TGTGCCAGCAGTTTACCCCCCGAGAACCAGCATTTT; CDR3aa: CASSLPPENQHF
d_gene: .; abundance: .; v_gene: TRBV5-6; j_gene: TRBJ1-2; CDR3nt: TGTGCCAGCAGCTTGGAACTGAACTATGGCTACACCTTC; CDR3aa: CASSLELNYGYTF
d_gene: .; abundance: .; v_gene: TRBV5-1; j_gene: TRBJ2-5; CDR3nt: TGCGCCAGCAGCTTGGAAGCGGGCCAAGAGACCCAGTACTTC; CDR3aa: CASSLEAGQETQYF
d_gene: TRBD1; abundance: .; v_gene: TRBV5-1; j_gene: TRBJ2-2; CDR3nt: TGCGCCAGCAGCCGAAACGGACAGGGGAACACCGGGGAGCTGTTTTTT; CDR3aa: CASSRNGQGNTGELFF
d_gene: .; abundance: .; v_gene: TRBV6-1; j_gene: TRBJ1-5; CDR3nt: TGTGCCAGCAGTGAATCCGGCTATAGCAATCAGCCCCAGCATTTT; CDR3aa: CASSESGYSNQPQHF
d_gene: .; abundance: .; v_gene: TRBV27; j_gene: TRBJ2-1; CDR3nt: TGTGCCAGCAGCAACAGGTTTTCCGAGCAGTTCTTC; CDR3aa: CASSNRFSEQFF
d_gene: TRBD2; abundance: .; v_gene: TRBV6-5; j_gene: TRBJ2-3; CDR3nt: TGTGCCAGCAGTCAGACTAGCGAACTCACAGATACGCAGTATTTT; CDR3aa: CASSQTSELTDTQYF
d_gene: .; abundance: .; v_gene: TRBV5-1; j_gene: TRBJ2-2; CDR3nt: TGCGCCAGCAGCTTGGAGGTAACGAGGGCCGGGGAGCTGTTTTTT; CDR3aa: CASSLEVTRAGELFF
d_gene: TRBD1; abundance: .; v_gene: TRBV9; j_gene: TRBJ1-2; CDR3nt: TGTGCCAGCAGCGTGGGGCAGGGGGCGGACTATGGCTACACCTTC; CDR3aa: CASSVGQGADYGYTF
d_gene: .; abundance: .; v_gene: TRBV2; j_gene: TRBJ1-3; CDR3nt: TGTGCCAGCAGTGTCACGGACAAACACTCTGGAAACACCATATATTTT; CDR3aa: CASSVTDKHSGNTIYF
d_gene: .; abundance: once; v_gene: TRBV14; j_gene: TRBJ1-6; CDR3nt: TGTGCCAGCAGCCAAGTGGGGGGAGGACCTTCGAGCTCCTATAATTCACCCCTCCACTTT; CDR3aa: CASSQVGGGPSSSYNSPLHF
d_gene: .; abundance: .; v_gene: TRBV28; j_gene: TRBJ2-3; CDR3nt: TGTGCCAGCGGGGGGCCTCCTCTGACCACAGATACGCAGTATTTT; CDR3aa: CASGGPPLTTDTQYF
d_gene: TRBD1; abundance: .; v_gene: TRBV7-2; j_gene: TRBJ2-2; CDR3nt: TGTGCCAGCAGCTCGGGGGGACAGGGTTGGGCCGGGGAGCTGTTTTTT; CDR3aa: CASSSGGQGWAGELFF
d_gene: TRBD1; abundance: .; v_gene: TRBV6-5; j_gene: TRBJ1-4; CDR3nt: TGTGCCAGCAGACGGACAGGGTGGGAAAAACTGTTTTTT; CDR3aa: CASRRTGWEKLFF
d_gene: TRBD1; abundance: .; v_gene: TRBV6-6; j_gene: TRBJ1-2; CDR3nt: TGTGCCACAACGGACAGGGGGCTTAATGGCTACACCTTC; CDR3aa: CATTDRGLNGYTF
d_gene: .; abundance: .; v_gene: TRBV2; j_gene: TRBJ1-5; CDR3nt: TGTGCCAGCACTCCCCAGGGGCCCGCTCAGCCCCAGCATTTT; CDR3aa: CASTPQGPAQPQHF
d_gene: TRBD1; abundance: .; v_gene: TRBV7-2; j_gene: TRBJ1-5; CDR3nt: TGTGCCAGCAGCTCCACAGGGGGTGGCAATCAGCCCCAGCATTTT; CDR3aa: CASSSTGGGNQPQHF
d_gene: TRBD1; abundance: .; v_gene: TRBV19; j_gene: TRBJ1-6; CDR3nt: TGTGCCAGCCGCCCCGGGACAGGGAACTCACCCCTCCACTTT; CDR3aa: CASRPGTGNSPLHF
d_gene: .; abundance: .; v_gene: TRBV7-2; j_gene: TRBJ1-2; CDR3nt: TGTGCCAGCAGCTTAATCCAGACATGGGGTTATGGCTACACCTTC; CDR3aa: CASSLIQTWGYGYTF
d_gene: .; abundance: .; v_gene: TRBV2; j_gene: TRBJ1-2; CDR3nt: TGTGCCACTCAAGCCCAGGTTTCATATGGCTACACCTTC; CDR3aa: CATQAQVSYGYTF
d_gene: .; abundance: .; v_gene: TRBV5-4; j_gene: TRBJ2-3; CDR3nt: TGTGCCAGCAGCTTAATCGGGGGCACAGATACGCAGTATTTT; CDR3aa: CASSLIGGTDTQYF
d_gene: .; abundance: .; v_gene: TRBV5-4; j_gene: TRBJ2-3; CDR3nt: TGTGCCAGCAGCCTAGGGGGGACGCAGTATTTT; CDR3aa: CASSLGGTQYF
d_gene: .; abundance: .; v_gene: TRBV2; j_gene: TRBJ1-2; CDR3nt: TGTGCCAGCAGTGTGGAGGAAAATTATGGCTACACCTTC; CDR3aa: CASSVEENYGYTF
d_gene: TRBD1; abundance: .; v_gene: TRBV6-2/TRBV6-3; j_gene: TRBJ1-1; CDR3nt: TGTGCCAGCAGTTACCGTCCGGGGGACAGGGTGGGCGCTGAAGCTTTCTTT; CDR3aa: CASSYRPGDRVGAEAFF
d_gene: TRBD1; abundance: .; v_gene: TRBV6-5; j_gene: TRBJ1-1; CDR3nt: TGTGCCAGCAGTCGAGGGGGACAGGGGAACACTGAAGCTTTCTTT; CDR3aa: CASSRGGQGNTEAFF
d_gene: .; abundance: few; v_gene: TRBV4-2; j_gene: TRBJ1-2; CDR3nt: TGTGCCAGCAGCCAAGATTACGGGGAACGGAATGGCTACACCTTC; CDR3aa: CASSQDYGERNGYTF
d_gene: .; abundance: once; v_gene: TRBV3-1/TRBV3-2; j_gene: TRBJ2-2; CDR3nt: TGTGCCAGCAGCCCTAGGGGATCGGGCACCGGGGAGCTGTTTTTT; CDR3aa: CASSPRGSGTGELFF
d_gene: .; abundance: .; v_gene: TRBV7-2; j_gene: TRBJ2-1; CDR3nt: TGTGCCAGCAGCTTACAGGGGTCTACCTACAATGAGCAGTTCTTC; CDR3aa: CASSLQGSTYNEQFF
d_gene: TRBD1; abundance: .; v_gene: TRBV2; j_gene: TRBJ1-1; CDR3nt: TGTGCCAGCCGACAGGGGCTGGGGACTGAAGCTTTCTTT; CDR3aa: CASRQGLGTEAFF
d_gene: .; abundance: .; v_gene: TRBV12-3/TRBV12-4; j_gene: TRBJ2-1; CDR3nt: TGTGCCAGCAGTTTTCCCTCCGGTGAGCAGTTCTTC; CDR3aa: CASSFPSGEQFF
d_gene: .; abundance: once; v_gene: TRBV5-1; j_gene: TRBJ2-1; CDR3nt: TGCGCCAGCAGCTTGGTCGGGGAGGTCTACAATGAGCAGTTCTTC; CDR3aa: CASSLVGEVYNEQFF
d_gene: .; abundance: .; v_gene: TRBV6-5; j_gene: TRBJ1-2; CDR3nt: TGTGCCAGCAGTTACTCGGGCAGCGGAGGCTATGGCTACACCTTC; CDR3aa: CASSYSGSGGYGYTF